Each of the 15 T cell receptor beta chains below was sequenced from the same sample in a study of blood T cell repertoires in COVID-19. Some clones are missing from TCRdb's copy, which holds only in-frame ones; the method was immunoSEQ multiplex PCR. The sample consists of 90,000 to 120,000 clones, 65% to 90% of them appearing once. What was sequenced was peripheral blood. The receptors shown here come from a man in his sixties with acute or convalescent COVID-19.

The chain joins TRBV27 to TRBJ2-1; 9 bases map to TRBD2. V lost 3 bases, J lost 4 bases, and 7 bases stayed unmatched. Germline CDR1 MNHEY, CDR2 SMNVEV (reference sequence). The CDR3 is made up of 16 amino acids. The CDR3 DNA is TGTGCCAGCAGTTTCCCCGGGACTAGCAGGTACAATGAGCAGTTCTTC. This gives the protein CASSFPGTSRYNEQFF.

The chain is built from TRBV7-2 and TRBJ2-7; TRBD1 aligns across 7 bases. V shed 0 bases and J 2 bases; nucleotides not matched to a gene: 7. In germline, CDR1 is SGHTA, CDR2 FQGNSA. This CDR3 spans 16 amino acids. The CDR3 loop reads CASSLAVGQATYEQYF. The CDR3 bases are TGTGCCAGCAGCTTAGCTGTTGGACAGGCTACCTACGAGCAGTACTTC.

CDR3 protein: CASSLGQGAYEQYF. CDR3 in DNA: TGTGCCAGCAGCCTTGGACAGGGTGCCTACGAGCAGTACTTC. The chain carries TRBV3-1 (or the pseudogene TRBV3-2) and TRBJ2-7; 8 bases are shared with TRBD1. The CDR3 is 14 residues long. Trimming took 4 bases from V and 2 from J; bases not matched to a gene: 4. Germline V CDR1 and CDR2: LGHDT, YNNKEL (reference sequence).

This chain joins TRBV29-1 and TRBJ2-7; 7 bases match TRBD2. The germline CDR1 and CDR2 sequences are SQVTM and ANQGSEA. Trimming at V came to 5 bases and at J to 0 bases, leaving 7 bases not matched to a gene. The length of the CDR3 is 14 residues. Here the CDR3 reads CSVLTSLGSYEQYF. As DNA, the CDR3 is TGCAGCGTTCTGACTAGCCTCGGCTCCTACGAGCAGTACTTC.

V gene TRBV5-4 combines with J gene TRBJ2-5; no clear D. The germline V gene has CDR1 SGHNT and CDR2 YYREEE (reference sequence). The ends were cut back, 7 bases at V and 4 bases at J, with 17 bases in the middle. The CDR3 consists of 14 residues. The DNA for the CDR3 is TGTGCCAGCGGTCCCGCCACATCGGGAGAGACCCAGTACTTC. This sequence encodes CASGPATSGETQYF.

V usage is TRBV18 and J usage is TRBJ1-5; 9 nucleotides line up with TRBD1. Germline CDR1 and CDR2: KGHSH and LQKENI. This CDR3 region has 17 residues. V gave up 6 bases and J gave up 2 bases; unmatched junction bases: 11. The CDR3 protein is CASSPGQGFGGNQPQHF. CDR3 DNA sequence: TGTGCCAGCTCTCCGGGACAGGGATTCGGGGGCAATCAGCCCCAGCATTTT. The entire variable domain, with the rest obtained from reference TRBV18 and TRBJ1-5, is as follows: NAGVMQNPRHLVRRRGQEARLRCSPMKGHSHVYWYRQLPEEGLKFMVYLQKENIIDESGMPKERFSAEFPKEGPSILRIQQVVRGDSAAYFCASSPGQGFGGNQPQHFGDGTRLSIL.

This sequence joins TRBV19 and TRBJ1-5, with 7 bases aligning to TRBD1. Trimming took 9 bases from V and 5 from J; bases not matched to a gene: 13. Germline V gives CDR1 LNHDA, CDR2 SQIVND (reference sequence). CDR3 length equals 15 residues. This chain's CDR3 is CASDHRSQGYQPQHF. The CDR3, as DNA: TGTGCCAGCGATCATAGATCACAGGGGTATCAGCCCCAGCATTTT.

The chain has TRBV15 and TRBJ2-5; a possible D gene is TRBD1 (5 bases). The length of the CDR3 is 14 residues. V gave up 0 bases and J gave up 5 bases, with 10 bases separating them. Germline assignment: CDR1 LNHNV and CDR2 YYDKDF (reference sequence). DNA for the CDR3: TGTGCCACCAGCAGAGATGGGGCTGGGGAGACCCAGTACTTC. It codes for CATSRDGAGETQYF.

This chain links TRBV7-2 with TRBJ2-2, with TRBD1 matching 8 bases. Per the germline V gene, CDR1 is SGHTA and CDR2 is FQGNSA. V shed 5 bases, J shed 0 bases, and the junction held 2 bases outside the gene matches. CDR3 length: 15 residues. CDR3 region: CASSGQGANTGELFF. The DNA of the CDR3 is TGTGCCAGCAGCGGACAGGGTGCGAACACCGGGGAGCTGTTTTTT.

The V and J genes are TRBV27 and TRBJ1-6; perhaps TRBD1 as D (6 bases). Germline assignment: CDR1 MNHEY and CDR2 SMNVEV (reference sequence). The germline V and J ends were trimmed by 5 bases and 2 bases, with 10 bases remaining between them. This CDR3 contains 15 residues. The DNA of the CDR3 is TGTGCCAGCAGTCGTGACAGGCCCTATAATTCACCCCTCCACTTT. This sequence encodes CASSRDRPYNSPLHF.

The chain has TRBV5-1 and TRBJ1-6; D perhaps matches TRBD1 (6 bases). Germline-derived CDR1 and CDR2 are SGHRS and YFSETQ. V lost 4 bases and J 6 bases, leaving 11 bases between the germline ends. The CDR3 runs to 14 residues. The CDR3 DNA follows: TGCGCCAGCAGCCCCCAGGGGACTAATTCACCCCTCCACTTT. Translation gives CASSPQGTNSPLHF.

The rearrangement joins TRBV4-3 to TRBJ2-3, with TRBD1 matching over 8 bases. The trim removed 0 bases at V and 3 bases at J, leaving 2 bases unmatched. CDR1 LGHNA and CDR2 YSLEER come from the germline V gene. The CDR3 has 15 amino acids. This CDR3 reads CASSQDWTGTDTQYF. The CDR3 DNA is TGCGCCAGCAGCCAAGATTGGACAGGGACAGATACGCAGTATTTT.

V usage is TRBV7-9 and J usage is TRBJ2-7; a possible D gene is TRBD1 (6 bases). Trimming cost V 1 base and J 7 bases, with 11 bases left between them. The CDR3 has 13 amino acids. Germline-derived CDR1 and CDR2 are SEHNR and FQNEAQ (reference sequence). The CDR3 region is CASSLDTGLEQYF. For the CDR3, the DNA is TGTGCCAGCAGCTTAGATACAGGGTTGGAGCAGTACTTC.

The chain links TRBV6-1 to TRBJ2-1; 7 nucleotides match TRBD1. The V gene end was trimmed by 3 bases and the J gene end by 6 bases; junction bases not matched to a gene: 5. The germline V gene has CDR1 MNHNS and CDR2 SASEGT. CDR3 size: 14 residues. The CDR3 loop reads CASSETGSPNEQFF. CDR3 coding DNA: TGTGCCAGCAGTGAGACAGGGAGTCCCAATGAGCAGTTCTTC.

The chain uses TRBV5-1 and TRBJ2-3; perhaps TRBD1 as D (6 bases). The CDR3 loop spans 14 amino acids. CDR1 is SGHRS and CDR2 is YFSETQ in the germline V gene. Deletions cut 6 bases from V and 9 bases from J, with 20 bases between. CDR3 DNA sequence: TGCGCCAGCATGACGACAGGTACGGGCGGCACGCAGTATTTT. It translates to CASMTTGTGGTQYF.